A single sample gave rise to the 26 T cell receptor beta chains below, sequenced in a study of regulatory T cells in long-lasting Graves disease. CDR3-region Arm-PCR and iRepertoire HTBI primers produced the TCR beta libraries. TCRdb re-called the multiplex PCR reads with MiXCR, one entry per CDR3 protein. The repertoire holds 400,000 to 450,000 distinct CDR3 sequences, with roughly a quarter as singletons. Time point of the sample: persistent/refractory GD, antithyroid drugs over 5 years with positive TRAb. The TCR library was made from RNA that had been extracted from PBMCs in TRIzol. The specimen was peripheral blood mononuclear cells (PBMCs), collected when the disease was refractory, from a patient treated with antithyroid drugs. The receptors were sampled from a female donor with Graves disease.

There are a few counts of this clonotype. The V call is TRBV7-2, the J call TRBJ2-4; no definite D call. This CDR3 contains 16 residues. V lost 4 bases to trimming and J lost 0 bases, with 13 bases between them. The germline gives CDR1 SGHTA, CDR2 FQGNSA. CDR3 protein: CASSSYPGLAKNIQYF. Here the CDR3 DNA reads TGTGCCAGCAGCTCCTACCCTGGCCTAGCCAAAAACATTCAGTACTTC. Using reference TRBV7-2 and TRBJ2-4 for the parts outside the CDR3, the full variable domain is GAGVSQSPSNKVTEKGKDVELRCDPISGHTALYWYRQSLGQGLEFLIYFQGNSAPDKSGLPSDRFSAERTGGSVSTLTIQRTQQEDSAVYLCASSSYPGLAKNIQYFGAGTRLSVL.

On this clonotype itself: Possible read error: a much larger clone is one base away. Lacking the conserved final phenylalanine or tryptophan, this CDR3 likely reflects a read error. V usage is TRBV20-1 and J usage is TRBJ1-1; D is ambiguous. CDR3 length equals 13 residues. Germline V gene data show CDR1 as DFQATT and CDR2 as SNEGSKA (reference sequence). The V gene lost 3 bases and the J gene lost 3 bases, with 11 bases spanning the gap. DNA of the CDR3: TGCAGTGCTAGCTACAAAGGGTACACTGAAGCTTTCTCT. It yields the protein CSASYKGYTEAFS.

This clonotype occurred many times. The V and J genes are TRBV2 and TRBJ2-5, with 9 positions matching TRBD1. V trimming: 6 bases; J trimming: 4 bases; junction bases outside the gene matches: 6. The CDR3 extends over 14 amino acids. Germline CDR1 and CDR2: SNHLY and FYNNEI. Here the CDR3 reads CASSGTGGAETQYF. CDR3 coding DNA: TGTGCCAGCAGCGGAACAGGGGGCGCAGAGACCCAGTACTTC.

This clonotype has ten or more counts. The chain employs TRBV20-1 and TRBJ2-7, with D uncertain. With 6 bases removed from V and 5 bases from J, the gap between germline ends came to 11 bases. The CDR3 is 11 residues long. CDR1 is DFQATT and CDR2 is SNEGSKA in the germline V gene (reference sequence). The CDR3: CSAQRLDEQYF. The DNA of the CDR3 is TGCAGTGCCCAACGCCTGGACGAGCAGTACTTC.

J is TRBJ2-1 and V is TRBV7-2, with D possibly TRBD1 on 6 matching bases. Per germline, CDR1 SGHTA and CDR2 FQGNSA. The V end lost 5 bases, the J end lost 0 bases, and 11 bases lay between the germline ends. The CDR3 contains 15 residues. CDR3 in DNA: TGTGCCAGCAGCCCGGGACACCACTCCTACAATGAGCAGTTCTTC. Translated: CASSPGHHSYNEQFF.

This clonotype has more than one count but fewer than ten. This chain joins TRBV6-2 or TRBV6-3 and TRBJ2-7; D not certain. V was pared by 6 bases and J by 3 bases, with 18 bases between. The CDR3 spans 15 residues. From germline, CDR1 is MNHEY and CDR2 SVGEGT. The CDR3: CASSLIHDSLYEQYF. CDR3 DNA sequence: TGTGCCAGCAGCCTAATACACGATTCTCTCTACGAGCAGTACTTC.

The J gene is TRBJ2-3, the V gene TRBV7-2; 11 bases are a match to TRBD1. Germline CDR1 and CDR2: SGHTA and FQGNSA. The junction had 2 bases not matched to a gene; V was cut back by 1 base and J by 5 bases. This CDR3 spans 15 amino acids. CDR3 residues: CASSLGTGGGDTQYF. The CDR3 coding sequence is TGTGCCAGCAGCTTAGGGACAGGGGGCGGAGATACGCAGTATTTT. Using reference TRBV7-2 and TRBJ2-3 for the parts outside the CDR3, the full variable domain is GAGVSQSPSNKVTEKGKDVELRCDPISGHTALYWYRQSLGQGLEFLIYFQGNSAPDKSGLPSDRFSAERTGGSVSTLTIQRTQQEDSAVYLCASSLGTGGGDTQYFGPGTRLTVL.

This clonotype was recorded at least ten times. The chain is built from TRBV5-1 and TRBJ1-1; D remains unclear. The V end was cut by 2 bases, the J end by 4 bases, with 12 bases between. The germline gives CDR1 SGHRS, CDR2 YFSETQ. This CDR3 has 14 amino acids. CDR3 amino acids: CASSFGLQGTEAFF. The CDR3 region has the DNA TGCGCCAGCAGCTTTGGGCTCCAAGGCACTGAAGCTTTCTTT.

The chain links TRBV6-5 to TRBJ1-1, with unresolved D. CDR3 length equals 16 residues. The V and J ends lost 2 bases and 4 bases respectively, with 17 bases between them. Germline loops: CDR1 MNHEY, CDR2 SVGAGI. The CDR3, as DNA: TGTGCCAGCAGTTACAGAGGCGGCTTAGAGGGCACTGAAGCTTTCTTT. It is translated as CASSYRGGLEGTEAFF.

This clonotype has just a few counts. This chain connects TRBV5-6 to TRBJ1-2, with D possibly matching TRBD1 (5 bases). The CDR3 covers 13 residues. CDR1 is SGHDT, CDR2 YYEEEE, per germline. Trimming removed 0 bases at V and 8 bases at J, with 11 bases between. The DNA for the CDR3 is TGTGCCAGCAGCTTGGAATTTCGGGGCGGCTACACCTTC. Protein product: CASSLEFRGGYTF. Using reference TRBV5-6 and TRBJ1-2 for the parts outside the CDR3, the full variable domain is DAGVTQSPTHLIKTRGQQVTLRCSPKSGHDTVSWYQQALGQGPQFIFQYYEEEERQRGNFPDRFSGHQFPNYSSELNVNALLLGDSALYLCASSLEFRGGYTFGSGTRLTVV.

This clonotype was counted only a few times. This chain links TRBV7-9 with TRBJ2-7; 9 bases agree with TRBD2. Per germline, CDR1 SEHNR and CDR2 FQNEAQ (reference sequence). J lost 2 bases, V lost 6 bases, and 2 bases had no gene match. This CDR3 is 13 amino acids long. In DNA, the CDR3 is TGTGCCAGCAGAGGGACTAGCCCCTACGAGCAGTACTTC. Translated, it gives CASRGTSPYEQYF.

This clonotype turned up a few times. This CDR3 is CASTSRDGTGELFF. Written as DNA, the CDR3 is TGTGCCAGCACCTCCAGAGATGGCACCGGGGAGCTGTTTTTT. The chain couples TRBV13 to TRBJ2-2; D is unclear. Trimming stripped 7 bases from V and 4 bases from J, with 13 bases between. CDR1 is PRHDT, CDR2 FYEKMQ, per germline (reference sequence). This CDR3 region has 14 residues.

This clonotype was counted at least ten times. The rearrangement uses TRBV2 and TRBJ1-3; D may be TRBD1 (6 bases). This CDR3 contains 14 residues. Germline-derived CDR1 and CDR2 are SNHLY and FYNNEI. V was shortened by 4 bases and J by 3 bases, with 10 bases between the two germline ends. CDR3 bases: TGTGCCAGCAGTGGAGGACAGCGTGGAAACACCATATATTTT. Translating gives CASSGGQRGNTIYF. The variable domain in full, completed from reference TRBV2 and TRBJ1-3, reads EPEVTQTPSHQVTQMGQEVILRCVPISNHLYFYWYRQILGQKVEFLVSFYNNEISEKSEIFDDQFSVERPDGSNFTLKIRSTKLEDSAMYFCASSGGQRGNTIYFGEGSWLTVV.

The V gene is TRBV20-1, the J gene TRBJ1-4; tentatively, D is TRBD1 (5 bases). The V end lost 2 bases, the J end lost 7 bases, and 11 bases lay between the germline ends. This CDR3 comprises 13 residues. The germline V gene encodes CDR1 DFQATT and CDR2 SNEGSKA (reference sequence). The CDR3: CSARLVRAEKLFF. The CDR3 DNA follows: TGCAGTGCTAGATTAGTCAGGGCTGAAAAACTGTTTTTT.

The chain uses TRBV7-9 and TRBJ1-4, with TRBD1 matching 12 bases. Germline CDR1 SEHNR, CDR2 FQNEAQ (reference sequence). Trimming took 5 bases from V and 6 from J; bases not matched to a gene: 7. The CDR3 consists of 16 residues. CDR3 in DNA: TGTGCCAGCAGCGCGGGACAGGGGGCCAAGTATGAAAAACTGTTTTTT. This sequence encodes CASSAGQGAKYEKLFF.

This clonotype was recorded at least ten times. CDR3 residues: CSTRTEPLNTEAFF. The DNA for the CDR3 is TGCAGCACCCGGACCGAGCCCCTGAACACTGAAGCTTTCTTT. V is TRBV29-1 and J is TRBJ1-1; D is undetermined. V was trimmed by 8 bases and J by 0 bases, leaving 16 bases between them. The CDR3 runs to 14 residues. The germline gives CDR1 SQVTM, CDR2 ANQGSEA.

The chain combines TRBV5-8 with TRBJ2-2, with 10 bases identical to TRBD2. The germline V gene encodes CDR1 SGHTS and CDR2 YDEGEE. V lost 0 bases and J lost 6; bases outside the gene matches: 5. The CDR3 runs to 16 residues. CDR3 nucleotides: TGTGCCAGCAGCTTGGTCCCTAGCGGGAGTGCCGGGGAGCTGTTTTTT. This codes for CASSLVPSGSAGELFF.

The CDR3 is CASSLEGTRRETQYF. CDR3 DNA: TGCGCCAGCAGCTTGGAGGGGACTAGACGGGAGACCCAGTACTTC. V and J are TRBV5-1 and TRBJ2-5; 8 bases line up with TRBD2. With 0 bases clipped from V and 5 bases from J, the junction kept 6 bases outside the gene matches. Germline CDR1 and CDR2: SGHRS and YFSETQ. CDR3 length: 15 amino acids.

This chain connects TRBV5-1 to TRBJ2-6; unclear D gene. The germline V and J ends were trimmed by 1 base and 1 base, with 9 bases remaining between them. The V gene's germline CDR1 is SGHRS and CDR2 YFSETQ. This CDR3 is 16 amino acids long. CDR3 sequence (DNA): TGCGCCAGCAGCTTGCAGGTGATGTCTGGGGCCAACGTCCTGACTTTC. Amino acids: CASSLQVMSGANVLTF. Complete variable domain (other parts from reference TRBV5-1 and TRBJ2-6): KAGVTQTPRYLIKTRGQQVTLSCSPISGHRSVSWYQQTPGQGLQFLFEYFSETQRNKGNFPGRFSGRQFSNSRSEMNVSTLELGDSALYLCASSLQVMSGANVLTFGAGSRLTVL.

This clonotype showed up many times. The chain is built from TRBV28 and TRBJ2-7; 11 bases align to TRBD2. Trimming cost V 10 bases and J 1 base; bases outside gene matches: 18. The CDR3 totals 18 residues. Per the germline V gene, CDR1 is MDHEN and CDR2 is SYDVKM. CDR3 amino acids: CATSRLAGGVKSSYEQYF. The CDR3 coding sequence is TGTGCCACCTCCCGCTTAGCGGGGGGGGTCAAAAGTTCCTACGAGCAGTACTTC.

This clonotype was seen repeatedly, ten times or more. The rearrangement uses TRBV2 and TRBJ1-2, with D possibly matching TRBD1 (6 bases). The length of the CDR3 is 16 residues. The germline gives CDR1 SNHLY, CDR2 FYNNEI. Trimming removed 6 bases from V and 0 bases from J, with 17 bases in between. CDR3: CASSPNRVQPNYGYTF. CDR3 bases: TGTGCCAGCAGCCCCAACAGGGTTCAACCTAACTATGGCTACACCTTC.

This clonotype was observed a handful of times. The V call is TRBV5-1, the J call TRBJ2-5, with 8 bases fitting TRBD1. Unmatched junction bases numbered 8, after V lost 3 bases and J lost 4 bases. The CDR3 loop spans 15 amino acids. The germline CDR1 and CDR2 sequences are SGHRS and YFSETQ. The CDR3 reads CASSSGDRGRETQYF. CDR3 coding DNA: TGCGCCAGCAGCTCAGGTGACAGGGGTCGAGAGACCCAGTACTTC.

This sequence joins TRBV28 and TRBJ1-3; TRBD1 agrees at 9 bases. Losses at the gene ends were 3 bases for V and 3 bases for J; bases not matched to a gene: 12. CDR1 is MDHEN and CDR2 is SYDVKM in the germline V gene. The CDR3 runs 18 residues. The CDR3 DNA sequence: TGTGCCAGCAGTTTGGGGACAGGGTTGAGGTTCGATGGAAACACCATATATTTT. This sequence encodes CASSLGTGLRFDGNTIYF.

The gene calls are TRBV24-1 and TRBJ2-3; unclear D gene. V was cut by 3 bases and J by 0 bases, with 9 bases left in between. There are 15 residues in the CDR3. Per the germline V gene, CDR1 is KGHDR and CDR2 is SFDVKD. This chain's CDR3 is CATSDRNSSTDTQYF. In nucleotides, the CDR3 is TGTGCCACCAGTGATCGTAATTCTAGCACAGATACGCAGTATTTT.

This clonotype was seen repeatedly, ten times or more. The chain uses TRBV2 and TRBJ2-7; 9 bases agree with TRBD1. Germline lookup yields CDR1 SNHLY and CDR2 FYNNEI. The CDR3 contains 13 residues. Trimming at V came to 7 bases and at J to 2 bases, leaving 3 bases not matched to a gene. The CDR3 region is CASMRTGAYEQYF. Written as DNA, the CDR3 is TGTGCCAGCATGAGGACAGGGGCCTACGAGCAGTACTTC.

The table lists this clonotype with many counts. The chain carries TRBV6-1 and TRBJ2-5, with D perhaps TRBD2 (6 bases). From germline, CDR1 is MNHNS and CDR2 SASEGT. The CDR3 runs to 16 residues. Trimming took off 0 bases at V and 5 bases at J, with 16 bases between the two ends. CDR3 in amino acids: CASSEAAAGEGETQYF. CDR3 nucleotides: TGTGCCAGCAGTGAAGCAGCAGCGGGCGAGGGGGAGACCCAGTACTTC.